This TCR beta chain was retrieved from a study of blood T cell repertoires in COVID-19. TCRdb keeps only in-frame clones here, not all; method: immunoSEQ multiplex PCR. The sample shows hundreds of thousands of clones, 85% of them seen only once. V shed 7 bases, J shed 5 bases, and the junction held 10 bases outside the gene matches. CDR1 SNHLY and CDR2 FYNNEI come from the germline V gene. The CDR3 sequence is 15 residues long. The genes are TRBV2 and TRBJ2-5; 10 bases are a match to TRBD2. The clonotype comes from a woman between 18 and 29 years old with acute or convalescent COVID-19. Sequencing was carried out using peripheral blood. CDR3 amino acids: CASTSLAGAWETQYF. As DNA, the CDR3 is TGTGCCAGCACGAGTCTAGCGGGAGCGTGGGAGACCCAGTACTTC. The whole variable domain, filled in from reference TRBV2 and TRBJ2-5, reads EPEVTQTPSHQVTQMGQEVILRCVPISNHLYFYWYRQILGQKVEFLVSFYNNEISEKSEIFDDQFSVERPDGSNFTLKIRSTKLEDSAMYFCASTSLAGAWETQYFGPGTRLLVL.